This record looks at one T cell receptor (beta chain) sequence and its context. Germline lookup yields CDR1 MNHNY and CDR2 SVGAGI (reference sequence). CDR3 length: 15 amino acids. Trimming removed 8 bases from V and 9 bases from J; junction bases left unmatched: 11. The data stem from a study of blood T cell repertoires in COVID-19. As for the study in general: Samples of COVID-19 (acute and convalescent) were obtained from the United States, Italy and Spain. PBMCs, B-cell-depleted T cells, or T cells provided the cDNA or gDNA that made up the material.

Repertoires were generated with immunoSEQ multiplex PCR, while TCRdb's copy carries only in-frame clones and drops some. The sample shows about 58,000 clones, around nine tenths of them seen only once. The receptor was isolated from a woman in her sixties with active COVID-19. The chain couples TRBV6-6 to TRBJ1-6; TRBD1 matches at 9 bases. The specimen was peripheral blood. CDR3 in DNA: TGTGCCAGCTCCCCCGGACAGGGGCCCCTTTCACCCCTCCACTTT. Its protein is CASSPGQGPLSPLHF.